This T cell receptor beta chain was identified in a study of blood T cell repertoires in COVID-19. Study information: The United States, Italy and Spain provided the acute and convalescent COVID-19 samples. Sources were T cells, B-cell-depleted T cells, or PBMCs; the material itself was cDNA or gDNA.

Trimming stripped 5 bases from V and 11 bases from J, with 16 bases between. CDR1 is MDHEN and CDR2 is SYDVKM in the germline V gene. The CDR3 covers 14 residues. This clone has just a few counts. Original data processing: The authors estimated nucleated cell counts from reference gene primer amplification. TCRdb's copy holds only in-frame clones and misses some; the assay was immunoSEQ multiplex PCR. The DNA was the basis for D and trimming; V, J and clone size are from that table. The sample records 55,000 to 80,000 clones, approximately 91% being singletons. The sample consisted of peripheral blood. The sequence was obtained from a human donor in a cohort sampled during active COVID-19. The chain employs TRBV28 and TRBJ1-6; D remains unclear. The CDR3 DNA reads TGTGCCAGCAGTCCCTCACTCTCAGCGCCACCCCTCCACTTT. Translating gives CASSPSLSAPPLHF.